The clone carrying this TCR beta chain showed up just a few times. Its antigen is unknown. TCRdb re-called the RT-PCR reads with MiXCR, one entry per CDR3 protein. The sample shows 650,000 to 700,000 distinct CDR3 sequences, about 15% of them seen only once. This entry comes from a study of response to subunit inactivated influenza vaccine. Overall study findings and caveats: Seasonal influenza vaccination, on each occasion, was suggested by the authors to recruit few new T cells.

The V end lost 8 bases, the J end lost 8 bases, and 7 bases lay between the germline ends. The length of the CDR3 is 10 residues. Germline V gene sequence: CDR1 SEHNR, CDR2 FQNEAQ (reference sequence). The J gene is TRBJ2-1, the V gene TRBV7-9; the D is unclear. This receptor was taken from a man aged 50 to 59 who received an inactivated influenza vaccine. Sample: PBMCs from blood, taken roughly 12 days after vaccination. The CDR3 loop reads CASGIDEQFF. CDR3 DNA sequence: TGTGCCAGCGGGATCGATGAGCAGTTCTTC.